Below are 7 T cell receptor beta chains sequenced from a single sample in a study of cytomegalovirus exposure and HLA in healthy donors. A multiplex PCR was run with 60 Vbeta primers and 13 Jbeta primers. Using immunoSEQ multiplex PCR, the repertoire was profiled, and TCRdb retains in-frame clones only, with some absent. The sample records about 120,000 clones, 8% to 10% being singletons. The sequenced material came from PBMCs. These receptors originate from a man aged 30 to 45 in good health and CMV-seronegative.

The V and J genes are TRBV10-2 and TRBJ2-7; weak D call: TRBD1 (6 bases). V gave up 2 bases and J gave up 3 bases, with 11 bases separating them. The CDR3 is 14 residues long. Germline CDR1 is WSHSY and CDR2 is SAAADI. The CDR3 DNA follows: TGCGCCAGCAGTGAGCAGGGGCCCTACTACGAGCAGTACTTC. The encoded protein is CASSEQGPYYEQYF.

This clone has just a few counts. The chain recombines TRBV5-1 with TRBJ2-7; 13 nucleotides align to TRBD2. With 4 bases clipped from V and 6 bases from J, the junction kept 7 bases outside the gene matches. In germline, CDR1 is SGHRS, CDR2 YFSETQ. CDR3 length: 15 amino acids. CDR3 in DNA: TGCGCCAGCAGCGCTCGGACTAGCGGGAGTGGCGAGCAGTACTTC. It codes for CASSARTSGSGEQYF.

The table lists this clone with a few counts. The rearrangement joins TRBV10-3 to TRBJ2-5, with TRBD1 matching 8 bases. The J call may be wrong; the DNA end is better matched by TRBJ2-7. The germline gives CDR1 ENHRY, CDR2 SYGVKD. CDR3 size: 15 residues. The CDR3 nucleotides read TGTGCCATCAGTGAGGGGGACAGGCGAGCCTACGAGCAGTACTTC. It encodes CAISEGDRRAYEQYF.

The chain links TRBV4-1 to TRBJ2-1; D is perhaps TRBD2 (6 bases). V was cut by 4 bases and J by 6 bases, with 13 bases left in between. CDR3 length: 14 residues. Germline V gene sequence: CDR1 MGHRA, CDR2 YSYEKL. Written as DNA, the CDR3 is TGCGCCAGCAGCCGCATGGCGGGAATCAATGAGCAGTTCTTC. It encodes CASSRMAGINEQFF.

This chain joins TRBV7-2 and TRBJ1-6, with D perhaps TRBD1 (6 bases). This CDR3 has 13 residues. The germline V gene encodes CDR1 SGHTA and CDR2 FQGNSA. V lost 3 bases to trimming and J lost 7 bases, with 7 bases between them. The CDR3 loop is CASSFGGNSPLHF. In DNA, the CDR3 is TGTGCCAGCAGCTTTGGGGGCAATTCACCCCTCCACTTT.

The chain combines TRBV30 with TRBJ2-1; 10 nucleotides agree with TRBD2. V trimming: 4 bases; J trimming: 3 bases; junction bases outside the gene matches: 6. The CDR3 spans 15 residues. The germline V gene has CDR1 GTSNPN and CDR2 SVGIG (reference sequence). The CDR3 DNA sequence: TGTGCCTGGACCCCGCTAGCGGGAGTCTACAATGAGCAGTTCTTC. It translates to CAWTPLAGVYNEQFF.

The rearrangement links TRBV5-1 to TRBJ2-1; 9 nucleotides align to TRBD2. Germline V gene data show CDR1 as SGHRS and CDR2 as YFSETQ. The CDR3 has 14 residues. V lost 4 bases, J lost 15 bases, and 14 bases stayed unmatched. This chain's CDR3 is CASSKRRGGGNSFF. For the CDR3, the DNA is TGCGCCAGCAGCAAACGGCGGGGGGGCGGAAACTCGTTCTTC.